The next 10 T cell receptor beta chains were all read from a single sample in a study of response to subunit inactivated influenza vaccine. Via MiXCR, TCRdb re-called the RT-PCR reads, giving one row per CDR3 protein. Of roughly 460,000 distinct CDR3 sequences in the sample, 11% are singletons; the top ten hold less than 15%. Sequencing was performed on PBMCs from blood, taken 45 days after vaccination. The source is a man aged 50-60 years who received an inactivated influenza vaccine.

The chain recombines TRBV6-1 with TRBJ2-3; D is perhaps TRBD1 (6 bases). Germline V CDR1 and CDR2: MNHNS, SASEGT. V dropped 6 bases and J dropped 1 base, with 17 bases sitting between them. CDR3 size: 16 residues. CDR3 sequence: CASSRTGTPGTDTQYF. CDR3 coding DNA: TGTGCCAGCAGCAGAACCGGGACACCCGGCACAGATACGCAGTATTTT.

The J gene is TRBJ2-1, the V gene TRBV12-3 or TRBV12-4, with TRBD2 matching 13 bases. Trimming removed 6 bases from V and 10 bases from J; junction bases left unmatched: 9. The CDR3 consists of 15 residues. CDR3 sequence: CASRPTSGGGREQFF. In DNA form, the CDR3 reads TGTGCCAGCAGACCAACTAGCGGGGGGGGACGAGAGCAGTTCTTC.

The chain joins TRBV5-1 to TRBJ2-6; D is unclear. Germline V gene data show CDR1 as SGHRS and CDR2 as YFSETQ. V lost 10 bases and J 1 base, leaving 12 bases between the germline ends. The CDR3 has 14 amino acids. The CDR3 region is CAGSTGSGANVLTF. In DNA, the CDR3 is TGCGCCGGATCTACCGGATCTGGGGCCAACGTCCTGACTTTC.

The chain employs TRBV28 and TRBJ2-4, with D hard to call. Per the germline V gene, CDR1 is MDHEN and CDR2 is SYDVKM. The ends were cut back, 7 bases at V and 0 bases at J, with 13 bases in the middle. The length of the CDR3 is 15 residues. CDR3 region: CASTGAEIAKNIQYF. CDR3 in DNA: TGTGCCAGCACCGGTGCGGAAATAGCCAAAAACATTCAGTACTTC.

This clonotype was observed a few times. The gene calls are TRBV5-1 and TRBJ2-7, with a weak D call TRBD2 (5 bases). V lost 1 base to trimming and J lost 5 bases, with 7 bases between them. The germline gives CDR1 SGHRS, CDR2 YFSETQ. The CDR3 extends over 12 amino acids. Here the CDR3 DNA reads TGCGCCAGCAGCTTGCTAGCTAACGAGCAGTACTTC. Translating it yields CASSLLANEQYF.

The rearrangement joins TRBV19 to TRBJ2-3; TRBD1 matches 7 bases. The CDR3 is made up of 17 amino acids. The ends lost 7 bases at V and 2 bases at J; junction bases unmatched: 15. CDR1 LNHDA and CDR2 SQIVND come from the germline V gene (reference sequence). CDR3 loop: CASTDSMIDRDTDTQYF. The CDR3 nucleotides read TGTGCCAGTACCGATTCAATGATTGACAGGGACACAGATACGCAGTATTTT.

This clonotype was seen at least ten times. The rearrangement joins TRBV7-2 to TRBJ2-7; D gene unclear. This CDR3 has 16 amino acids. V gave up 4 bases and J gave up 6 bases, with 22 bases separating them. Germline CDR1 and CDR2: SGHTA and FQGNSA. DNA of the CDR3: TGTGCCAGCAGCTCAACATTGTGGGAAACGGGTGGCGAGCAGTACTTC. This gives the protein CASSSTLWETGGEQYF.

There are a few counts of this clonotype. The chain links TRBV4-1 to TRBJ2-7; D gene ambiguous. The CDR3 loop spans 15 amino acids. V was trimmed by 0 bases and J by 3 bases, leaving 12 bases between them. Germline CDR1 MGHRA, CDR2 YSYEKL. The CDR3 protein is CASSQETLEGYEQYF. The DNA for the CDR3 is TGCGCCAGCAGCCAAGAAACACTCGAAGGCTACGAGCAGTACTTC.

This clonotype was counted at least ten times. The V gene is TRBV2, the J gene TRBJ2-1; D remains ambiguous. The V end was cut by 3 bases, the J end by 6 bases, with 12 bases between. The length of the CDR3 is 14 residues. Germline V lookup: CDR1 SNHLY, CDR2 FYNNEI. CDR3 sequence: CASSDLLVGNEQFF. In DNA, the CDR3 is TGTGCCAGCAGTGACCTTCTCGTGGGCAATGAGCAGTTCTTC. Looking up the rest from reference TRBV2 and TRBJ2-1 gives the full variable domain: EPEVTQTPSHQVTQMGQEVILRCVPISNHLYFYWYRQILGQKVEFLVSFYNNEISEKSEIFDDQFSVERPDGSNFTLKIRSTKLEDSAMYFCASSDLLVGNEQFFGPGTRLTVL.

The V gene is TRBV20-1, the J gene TRBJ2-7; tentative D call: TRBD1 (6 bases). Germline-derived CDR1 and CDR2 are DFQATT and SNEGSKA (reference sequence). Trimming shortened V by 7 bases and J by 6 bases, and 25 bases separated the two germline ends. The CDR3 consists of 15 residues. The CDR3 protein is CSVRSQGRITGEQYF. CDR3 nucleotides: TGCAGTGTCCGATCACAGGGCCGTATTACCGGCGAGCAGTACTTC.